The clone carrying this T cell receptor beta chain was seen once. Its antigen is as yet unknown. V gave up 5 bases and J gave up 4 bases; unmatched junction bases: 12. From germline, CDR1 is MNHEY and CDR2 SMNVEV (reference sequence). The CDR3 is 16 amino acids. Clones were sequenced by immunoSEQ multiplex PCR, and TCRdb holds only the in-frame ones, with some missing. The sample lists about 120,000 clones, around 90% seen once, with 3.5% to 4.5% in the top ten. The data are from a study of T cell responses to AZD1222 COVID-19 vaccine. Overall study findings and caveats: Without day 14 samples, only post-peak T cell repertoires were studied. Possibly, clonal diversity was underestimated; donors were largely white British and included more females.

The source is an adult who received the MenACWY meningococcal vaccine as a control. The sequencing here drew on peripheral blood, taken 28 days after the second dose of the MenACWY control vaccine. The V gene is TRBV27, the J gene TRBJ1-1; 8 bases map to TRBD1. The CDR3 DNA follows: TGTGCCAGCAGTCCCTCGACAGGGGAAACAGGCACTGAAGCTTTCTTT. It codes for CASSPSTGETGTEAFF.